The T cell receptor (beta chain) described here comes from a study of T cell responses to AZD1222 COVID-19 vaccine. The study's findings and limits: The donor cohort was predominantly white British with a female majority, and clonal diversity may have been underestimated.

Method: immunoSEQ multiplex PCR; TCRdb's copy keeps in-frame clones and lacks some. The table records 85,000 or so clones, around 84% of them present only once. Per germline, CDR1 SGHTA and CDR2 FQGTGA. CDR3 size: 13 residues. V was shortened by 5 bases and J by 6 bases, with 14 bases between the two germline ends. This clone occurred once. The antigen is undetermined. This specimen consisted of peripheral blood, obtained 28 days after the second AZD1222 dose. This chain links TRBV7-3 with TRBJ2-7; maybe TRBD2 (6 bases). This TCR was sampled from an adult who received the AZD1222 COVID-19 vaccine. The CDR3 region is CASSASHGGEQYF. The CDR3 DNA sequence: TGTGCCAGCAGCGCCAGCCACGGGGGCGAGCAGTACTTC.